This T cell receptor beta chain is drawn from a study of control samples from healthy donors and cancer patients. This CDR3 comprises 16 residues. Losses at the gene ends were 3 bases for V and 3 bases for J; bases not matched to a gene: 11. Germline V gene data show CDR1 as DFQATT and CDR2 as SNEGSKA (reference sequence). This clone was detected a few times. Sequenced by immunoSEQ multiplex PCR; TCRdb stores in-frame clones only, minus some. Among roughly 160,000 clones listed, 88% were seen once. The sequence was obtained from a woman between 25 and 40 years old in good health. Material for sequencing was blood. The J gene is TRBJ1-5, the V gene TRBV20-1; 7 bases are a match to TRBD1. CDR3 nucleotides: TGCAGTGCTAGTCCCTTCCGGGACAGAAACAATCAGCCCCAGCATTTT. Its translation: CSASPFRDRNNQPQHF.